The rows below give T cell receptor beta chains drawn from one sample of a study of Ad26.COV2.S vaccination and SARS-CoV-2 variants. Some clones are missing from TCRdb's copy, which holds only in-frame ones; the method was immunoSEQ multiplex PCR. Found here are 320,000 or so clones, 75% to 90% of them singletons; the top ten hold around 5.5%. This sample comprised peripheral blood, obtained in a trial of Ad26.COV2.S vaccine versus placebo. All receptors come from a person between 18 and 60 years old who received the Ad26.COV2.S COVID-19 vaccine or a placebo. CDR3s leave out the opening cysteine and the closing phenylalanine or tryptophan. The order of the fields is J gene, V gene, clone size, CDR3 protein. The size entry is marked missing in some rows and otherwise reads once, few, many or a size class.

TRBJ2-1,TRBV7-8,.,ASSQDYLNEQF
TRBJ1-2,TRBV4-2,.,ASSQSRGEGYGYT
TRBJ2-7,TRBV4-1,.,ASSQTPSSYEQY
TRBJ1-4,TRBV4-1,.,ASSPHGGPGQNEKLF
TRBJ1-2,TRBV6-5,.,ASSYSRQTNYGYT
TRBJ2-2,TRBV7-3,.,ASSLNGNTGELF
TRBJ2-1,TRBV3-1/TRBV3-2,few,ASSQGTLGAYNEQF
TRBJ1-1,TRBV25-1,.,ASSETVNTEAF
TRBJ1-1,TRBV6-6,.,ASSPLSNTEAF
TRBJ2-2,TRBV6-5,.,ASIRDLGTGELF
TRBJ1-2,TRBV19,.,ASSIATDRVGGYT
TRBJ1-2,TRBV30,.,AWSTAGEFT
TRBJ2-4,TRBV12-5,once,ASGLVRGATKNIQY
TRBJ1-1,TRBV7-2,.,ASSPVDPDSRTEAF
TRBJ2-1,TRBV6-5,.,ASSYSGGGPYNEQF
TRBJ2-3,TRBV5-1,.,ASSLHDDTQY
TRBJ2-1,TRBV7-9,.,ASSLEGLAGFYNEQF
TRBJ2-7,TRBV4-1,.,ASSQSELAGAYEQY
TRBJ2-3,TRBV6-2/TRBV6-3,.,ASSLLGTDTQY
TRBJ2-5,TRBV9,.,ASSAGLAAGETQY
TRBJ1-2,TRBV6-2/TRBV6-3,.,ASSLWTGNYGYT
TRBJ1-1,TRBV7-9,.,ASSLYVGEGDEAF
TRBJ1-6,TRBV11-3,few,ASSPGRVNNSPLH
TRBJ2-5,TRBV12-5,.,ASARGHGETQY
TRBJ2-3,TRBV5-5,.,ASSSRRGDTQY
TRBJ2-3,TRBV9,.,ASSAHAGTASTDTQY
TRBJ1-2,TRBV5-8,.,ASSLVGLYGYT
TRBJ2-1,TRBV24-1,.,ATADRAAYNEQF
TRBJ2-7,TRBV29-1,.,SVEALDGPYEQY
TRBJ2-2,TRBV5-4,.,ASSSDTGELF
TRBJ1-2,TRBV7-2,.,ASAPGGTGGYT
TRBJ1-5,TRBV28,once,ANEYRIKPQH
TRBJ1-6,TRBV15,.,ATSRDTAGNSPLH
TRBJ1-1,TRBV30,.,AWSLYVGLDTEAF
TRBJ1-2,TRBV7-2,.,ASSLRGVTYGYT
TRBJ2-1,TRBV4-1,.,ASSQGGAGNQPYNEQF
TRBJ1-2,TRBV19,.,ASSNAGRANYGYT
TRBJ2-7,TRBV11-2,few,ASSPPPGVNEQY
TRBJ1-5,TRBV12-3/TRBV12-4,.,ASSPPGGQPQH
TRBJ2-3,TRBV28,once,ASRTSGSVTDTQY
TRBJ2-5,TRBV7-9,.,ASSQGGFETQY
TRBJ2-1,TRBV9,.,ASSVATGTRGGEQF
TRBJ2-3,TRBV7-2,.,ASSLRAGMFWDTQY
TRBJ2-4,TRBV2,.,ASRLGLAGVAKNIQY
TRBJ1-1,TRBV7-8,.,ASSLAQGRGTEAF
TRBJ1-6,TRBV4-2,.,ASSLQNSPSGLITSPLH
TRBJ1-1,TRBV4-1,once,ASSSVNRAQQTGTEAF
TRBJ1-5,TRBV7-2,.,ASSPSGSQPQH
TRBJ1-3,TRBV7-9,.,ASPFYESGNTIY